These 25 T cell receptor beta chains were all obtained from the same sample, sequenced in a study of blood T cells in healthy people across ages. A sample-barcoded 5' primer and a J-beta primer mix were used in a second PCR of about 7 to 11 cycles. TCRdb re-called the 5' RACE reads with MiXCR, one entry per CDR3 protein. The sample has about 1,500,000 distinct CDR3 sequences, over 25% seen once; the top ten hold 6.5% to 8.5%. Sequenced: blood. The receptors were gathered from a woman aged 25 to 39 in good health.

The rearrangement joins TRBV2 to TRBJ1-1; D uncertain. CDR3 size: 11 residues. Germline loops: CDR1 SNHLY, CDR2 FYNNEI. The ends were cut back, 11 bases at V and 5 bases at J, with 12 bases in the middle. In DNA, the CDR3 is TGTGCCTCTACGGCAGGTACTGAAGCTTTCTTT. Translating gives CASTAGTEAFF.

This clonotype was recorded many times. J is TRBJ2-7 and V is TRBV20-1, with 7 bases matching TRBD1. Germline V gives CDR1 DFQATT, CDR2 SNEGSKA (reference sequence). The CDR3 is made up of 16 amino acids. Losses at the gene ends were 5 bases for V and 6 bases for J; bases not matched to a gene: 19. The CDR3 sequence is CSASRTDREWSTEQYF. The CDR3 DNA reads as TGCAGTGCTTCCCGGACCGACAGGGAGTGGAGCACCGAGCAGTACTTC.

The CDR3: CASSFGTGGGNQPQHF. The CDR3 region has the DNA TGTGCCAGCAGTTTCGGGACGGGCGGAGGGAATCAGCCCCAGCATTTT. The rearrangement links TRBV12-3 or TRBV12-4 to TRBJ1-5, with D possibly TRBD1 on 5 matching bases. The CDR3 is 16 amino acids. With 3 bases removed from V and 4 bases from J, the gap between germline ends came to 16 bases.

The chain recombines TRBV13 with TRBJ2-7; 12 bases align to TRBD2. V shed 10 bases, J shed 3 bases, and the junction held 7 bases outside the gene matches. The CDR3 length is 14 residues. Germline V lookup: CDR1 PRHDT, CDR2 FYEKMQ (reference sequence). The CDR3 region is CATRLAGGDYEQYF. CDR3 bases: TGTGCCACTCGGCTAGCGGGGGGGGACTACGAGCAGTACTTC.

This clonotype has a count of ten or more. Here the CDR3 reads CASSLARFRETQYF. For the CDR3, the DNA is TGTGCCAGCAGTTTAGCGCGGTTCCGGGAGACCCAGTACTTC. The chain recombines TRBV27 with TRBJ2-5; D is undetermined. This CDR3 comprises 14 residues. The V end lost 2 bases, the J end lost 5 bases, and 12 bases lay between the germline ends. CDR1 is MNHEY and CDR2 is SMNVEV in the germline V gene (reference sequence).

On this clonotype: The germline gene is not matched at one end of the junction; a read error may be the cause. This sequence joins TRBV5-1 and TRBJ2-7, with 10 bases identical to TRBD1. The J call may not be correct, given that the DNA end is closer to TRBJ2-5. This CDR3 has 16 residues. CDR1 is SGHRS, CDR2 YFSETQ, per germline. The chain's CDR3 is CVSSLTGTGDGQTQYF. As DNA, the CDR3 is TGCGTCAGCAGCTTAACGGGGACAGGGGACGGCCAGACCCAGTACTTC.

This clonotype has a count of ten or more. The chain joins TRBV29-1 to TRBJ2-1, with 8 positions matching TRBD2. Germline CDR1 and CDR2: SQVTM and ANQGSEA. V shed 4 bases, J shed 2 bases, and the junction held 10 bases outside the gene matches. CDR3 size: 16 residues. CDR3 nucleotide sequence: TGCAGCGTTGCCCCCCGGACTAGCCCGACCTACAATGAGCAGTTCTTC. Translating it yields CSVAPRTSPTYNEQFF.

V usage is TRBV12-3 or TRBV12-4 and J usage is TRBJ1-4, with a weak D call TRBD1 (5 bases). The CDR3 runs to 16 residues. The ends were cut back, 2 bases at V and 6 bases at J, with 16 bases in the middle. The CDR3 bases are TGTGCCAGCAGTTTATACATTTGGGGGTCGGATGAAAAACTGTTTTTT. Its translation is CASSLYIWGSDEKLFF.

Many counts were recorded for this clonotype. The CDR3 DNA is TGTGCCATCAGGTCGGAACCCGCGGGGATTGCCTACGAGCAGTACTTC. Amino acid sequence: CAIRSEPAGIAYEQYF. This rearrangement joins TRBV10-3 to TRBJ2-7; D perhaps matches TRBD2 (6 bases). The length of the CDR3 is 16 residues. Trimming stripped 6 bases from V and 2 bases from J, with 20 bases between. CDR1 and CDR2 from the germline V gene are ENHRY and SYGVKD.

This clonotype was detected ten times or more. The chain joins TRBV10-1 to TRBJ2-7; 7 bases are a match to TRBD2. This CDR3 is built from 14 residues. V dropped 6 bases and J dropped 0; count of bases not matched to a gene: 5. The germline gives CDR1 WNHNN, CDR2 SYGVQD (reference sequence). The DNA of the CDR3 is TGCGCCAGCAGCGCGGGAGTTTCCTCCTACGAGCAGTACTTC. It yields the protein CASSAGVSSYEQYF.

There are many counts of this clonotype. The V call is TRBV7-9, the J call TRBJ2-7; unclear D gene. From germline, CDR1 is SEHNR and CDR2 FQNEAQ (reference sequence). This CDR3 is 14 amino acids long. V dropped 5 bases and J dropped 3 bases, with 14 bases sitting between them. The CDR3 DNA is TGTGCCAGCAGCCAACCGCCGACAAACTACGAGCAGTACTTC. This translates into CASSQPPTNYEQYF.

The chain links TRBV7-2 to TRBJ2-2; possibly TRBD2 for D (6 bases). V lost 4 bases and J lost 0, with 12 bases in between. Germline V lookup: CDR1 SGHTA, CDR2 FQGNSA. This CDR3 is 16 amino acids long. CDR3 loop: CASSSGSGPNTGELFF. The CDR3 nucleotides read TGTGCCAGCAGCTCGGGTAGCGGACCGAACACCGGGGAGCTGTTTTTT. Full variable domain (remainder filled in from reference TRBV7-2 and TRBJ2-2): GAGVSQSPSNKVTEKGKDVELRCDPISGHTALYWYRQSLGQGLEFLIYFQGNSAPDKSGLPSDRFSAERTGGSVSTLTIQRTQQEDSAVYLCASSSGSGPNTGELFFGEGSRLTVL.

This clonotype was observed a handful of times. The gene calls are TRBV6-5 and TRBJ1-1, with 7 bases lining up with TRBD1. The CDR3 covers 16 residues. V shed 4 bases, J shed 0 bases, and the junction held 8 bases outside the gene matches. Germline V gene lookup returns CDR1 MNHEY and CDR2 SVGAGI. Here the CDR3 reads CASSLTGDRLNTEAFF. The CDR3, as DNA: TGTGCCAGCAGTTTAACGGGGGACAGATTGAACACTGAAGCTTTCTTT.

This clonotype was counted a few times. The V and J genes are TRBV7-3 and TRBJ1-1, with a tentative D call TRBD1 (5 bases). Between the trimmed V and J ends, which lost 0 bases and 3 bases, there was a span of 14 bases. Germline assignment: CDR1 SGHTA and CDR2 FQGTGA. CDR3 length equals 16 residues. The CDR3 is CASSLTGGSRYTEAFF. Written as DNA, the CDR3 is TGTGCCAGCAGCTTAACGGGGGGATCGAGGTACACTGAAGCTTTCTTT.

In its sample, this clonotype was seen a few times. This chain connects TRBV7-2 to TRBJ1-1, with D possibly being TRBD1 (5 bases). With 5 bases removed from V and 0 bases from J, the gap between germline ends came to 10 bases. The CDR3 is 14 residues long. Germline assignment: CDR1 SGHTA and CDR2 FQGNSA. DNA of the CDR3: TGTGCCAGCAGCATACAGGTCCTGAACACTGAAGCTTTCTTT. Translated, it gives CASSIQVLNTEAFF. Full variable domain (rest looked up from reference TRBV7-2 and TRBJ1-1): GAGVSQSPSNKVTEKGKDVELRCDPISGHTALYWYRQSLGQGLEFLIYFQGNSAPDKSGLPSDRFSAERTGGSVSTLTIQRTQQEDSAVYLCASSIQVLNTEAFFGQGTRLTVV.

This clonotype was seen a handful of times. The gene calls are TRBV6-5 and TRBJ2-4; 8 nucleotides agree with TRBD1. The CDR3 totals 11 residues. The J segment lost 15 bases and the V segment lost 6 bases, leaving 7 bases of the junction unmatched. Looked up from germline, CDR1 is MNHEY and CDR2 is SVGAGI. CDR3 sequence reads: CASSSWDRLYF. Here the CDR3 DNA reads TGTGCCAGCAGCTCCTGGGACAGGCTGTACTTC.

The chain recombines TRBV12-3 or TRBV12-4 with TRBJ1-5; no clear D gene. This CDR3 region has 13 residues. V lost 6 bases and J 6 bases, leaving 12 bases between the germline ends. For the CDR3, the DNA is TGTGCCAGCAGGCTGGGGTACCCTCAGCCCCAGCATTTT. It codes for CASRLGYPQPQHF.

This clonotype was found a few times. The junction and the germline gene differ at one end; a read error may be behind it. The chain combines TRBV20-1 with TRBJ2-1, with 8 bases aligning to TRBD2. Germline V CDR1 and CDR2: DFQATT, SNEGSKA (reference sequence). This CDR3 has 14 amino acids. The CDR3 nucleotides are TGCAGTGGTAGAGTAGCGGGGCTCTACAATGAGCAGTTCTTC. This translates into CSGRVAGLYNEQFF.

The sample holds many counts of this clonotype. V and J are TRBV7-2 and TRBJ2-1, with D perhaps TRBD1 (6 bases). CDR1 SGHTA and CDR2 FQGNSA come from the germline V gene. This CDR3 is built from 16 residues. Trimming removed 6 bases at V and 1 base at J, with 16 bases between. The CDR3, as DNA: TGTGCCAGCAGTTCTGACGGACAGACTTCCTACAATGAGCAGTTCTTC. Its translation: CASSSDGQTSYNEQFF.

Notes on this clonotype: A much larger clone differs from this one at a single base, so this may be a read error. The chain couples TRBV28 to TRBJ2-7; 9 bases map to TRBD1. The V gene end was trimmed by 10 bases and the J gene end by 6 bases; junction bases not matched to a gene: 16. Germline V gene sequence: CDR1 MDHEN, CDR2 SYDVKM. CDR3 length: 15 amino acids. In DNA form, the CDR3 reads TGTGCCAACAGCCCATCCGGGACAGGGCAAGGCGAGCAGTACTTC. As protein: CANSPSGTGQGEQYF.

The V and J genes are TRBV30 and TRBJ2-1; 10 bases map to TRBD2. The CDR3 is 15 amino acids. Germline V CDR1 and CDR2: GTSNPN, SVGIG (reference sequence). The trim removed 7 bases at V and 7 bases at J, leaving 13 bases unmatched. CDR3 DNA sequence: TGTGCCTCTCAAACAGGGCTAGCGGGAGTTAATGAGCAGTTCTTC. It encodes CASQTGLAGVNEQFF.

CDR3 in amino acids: CASSSIRGATGNYGYTF. CDR3 in DNA: TGTGCCAGCAGCTCTATTAGGGGGGCGACAGGGAACTATGGCTACACCTTC. The chain is built from TRBV11-2 and TRBJ1-2, with 7 bases matching TRBD1. This CDR3 has 17 residues. The V gene end was trimmed by 4 bases and the J gene end by 2 bases; junction bases not matched to a gene: 13. The germline CDR1 and CDR2 sequences are SGHAT and FQNNGV.

This clonotype has only a few counts. This chain links TRBV20-1 with TRBJ2-1; 14 bases agree with TRBD2. The junction had 13 bases not matched to a gene; V was cut back by 6 bases and J by 3 bases. Germline lookup yields CDR1 DFQATT and CDR2 SNEGSKA (reference sequence). The CDR3 contains 18 residues. The CDR3 here is CSAPAGTSGSGDYNEQFF. The CDR3, as DNA: TGCAGTGCCCCAGCCGGGACTAGCGGGAGTGGTGACTACAATGAGCAGTTCTTC.

The J gene is TRBJ1-1, the V gene TRBV20-1; D is undetermined. The V gene's germline CDR1 is DFQATT and CDR2 SNEGSKA (reference sequence). There are 13 residues in the CDR3. V lost 7 bases, J lost 1 base, and 13 bases lay in between. The CDR3 is CSETPLPNTEAFF. The CDR3 nucleotides are TGCAGTGAGACCCCACTACCGAACACTGAAGCTTTCTTT.

This clonotype was seen more than once but under ten times. The chain carries TRBV7-2 and TRBJ2-4; 8 bases fit TRBD1. CDR1 SGHTA and CDR2 FQGNSA come from the germline V gene. The ends lost 5 bases at V and 1 base at J; junction bases unmatched: 7. The CDR3 totals 16 residues. CDR3 coding DNA: TGTGCCAGCAGCCAGCAGGGGGCGTCGGCCAAAAACATTCAGTACTTC. This gives the protein CASSQQGASAKNIQYF.